This TCR beta chain stems from a study of cytomegalovirus exposure and HLA in healthy donors. PCR was performed using 60 Vbeta and 13 Jbeta primers. Sequencing was performed with immunoSEQ multiplex PCR; in TCRdb, only in-frame clones are kept and a portion is missing. The sample carries approximately 38,000 clones, 65% to 90% recorded once. Trimming cost V 0 bases and J 1 base, with 11 bases left between them. The germline V gene has CDR1 LGHNA and CDR2 YNFKEQ. The CDR3 is 16 residues long. The rearrangement links TRBV4-2 to TRBJ2-3; unclear D gene. The receptor comes from a woman aged 18-30 years in good health and CMV-seropositive. Material: PBMCs. The DNA of the CDR3 is TGTGCCAGCAGCCAAGAGGCGGCTCCTCGCACAGATACGCAGTATTTT. It encodes CASSQEAAPRTDTQYF.